Shown below are 13 T cell receptor beta chains from a single sample sequenced in a study of identical twins. One entry per CDR3 protein, called by TCRdb with MiXCR from the 5' RACE reads. The sample yields about 500,000 distinct CDR3 sequences, approximately 15% seen once. The sample was also reused in another study, on yellow fever vaccine responses in identical twins.

Sequencing was performed on CD4+ T cells sorted from blood. The receptors shown here come from a woman aged 18-29 years in good health.

The CDR3 coding sequence is TGTGCCACCCTCAGGGCGCTAGCGGGGACCGGGGAGCTGTTTTTT. Translating it yields CATLRALAGTGELFF. The chain employs TRBV6-2 or TRBV6-3 and TRBJ2-2, with TRBD2 matching 9 bases. The germline gives CDR1 MNHEY, CDR2 SVGEGT. This CDR3 has 15 amino acids. V lost 10 bases to trimming and J lost 5 bases; unmatched junction nucleotides: 11.

In its sample, this clonotype was seen many times. The chain carries TRBV28 and TRBJ2-1, with 8 bases identical to TRBD2. Germline-derived CDR1 and CDR2 are MDHEN and SYDVKM. V lost 7 bases to trimming and J lost 8 bases; unmatched junction nucleotides: 13. This CDR3 has 15 amino acids. The CDR3 here is CASKIPSGRGHEQFF. CDR3 in DNA: TGTGCCAGCAAGATCCCGAGCGGGAGAGGCCATGAGCAGTTCTTC.

This clonotype occurred a few times. The genes are TRBV20-1 and TRBJ2-3; D not resolved. The CDR3 is 16 residues long. V lost 1 base and J lost 1, with 15 bases in between. Germline-derived CDR1 and CDR2 are DFQATT and SNEGSKA (reference sequence). This CDR3 reads CSARAIGTSRTDTQYF. Here the CDR3 DNA reads TGCAGTGCTAGAGCTATTGGCACTTCACGCACAGATACGCAGTATTTT.

The chain joins TRBV10-3 to TRBJ1-2; 7 bases are a match to TRBD1. The germline V gene encodes CDR1 ENHRY and CDR2 SYGVKD. The length of the CDR3 is 14 residues. The J segment lost 3 bases and the V segment lost 4 bases, leaving 5 bases of the junction unmatched. CDR3 loop: CAISVRRGDYGYTF. CDR3 in DNA: TGTGCCATCAGTGTACGCAGGGGGGACTATGGCTACACCTTC.

This sequence joins TRBV15 and TRBJ2-7; possibly TRBD2 for D (7 bases). The CDR3 spans 15 residues. The germline gives CDR1 LNHNV, CDR2 YYDKDF (reference sequence). V lost 2 bases, J lost 4 bases, and 15 bases lay in between. The CDR3 DNA sequence: TGTGCCACCAGCAGAAGCGGCGGGGGCGGTTACGAGCAGTACTTC. Translated, it gives CATSRSGGGGYEQYF.

This clonotype was seen only a few times. The chain has TRBV2 and TRBJ2-7, with D possibly matching TRBD2 (6 bases). This CDR3 is 14 amino acids long. V lost 6 bases and J lost 6, with 18 bases in between. Looked up from germline, CDR1 is SNHLY and CDR2 is FYNNEI. CDR3 sequence: CASRALANHGEQYF. In DNA form, the CDR3 reads TGTGCCAGCAGGGCACTAGCAAATCACGGCGAGCAGTACTTC.

Only a few counts were recorded for this clonotype. The rearrangement uses TRBV11-2 and TRBJ2-1, with D perhaps matching TRBD2 (5 bases). CDR1 and CDR2 (germline): SGHAT, FQNNGV. V lost 3 bases, J lost 6 bases, and 21 bases lay in between. The CDR3 sequence is 17 residues long. The CDR3 DNA reads as TGTGCCAGCAGCTTGGGCGTGGCTAGCAGTAGGTCCAATGAGCAGTTCTTC. Amino acid sequence: CASSLGVASSRSNEQFF.

This clonotype was observed a handful of times. The chain combines TRBV2 with TRBJ2-1; the match to TRBD2 covers 12 bases. The germline CDR1 and CDR2 sequences are SNHLY and FYNNEI. The CDR3 contains 14 residues. V gave up 6 bases and J gave up 6 bases; unmatched junction bases: 3. The CDR3 here is CASRGGLAGNEQFF. Written as DNA, the CDR3 is TGTGCCAGCAGGGGGGGACTAGCGGGCAATGAGCAGTTCTTC.

This clonotype was seen a few times. J is TRBJ2-3 and V is TRBV7-2; 7 bases are a match to TRBD1. CDR3 length: 15 amino acids. Germline CDR1 is SGHTA and CDR2 is FQGNSA. Trimming at V came to 5 bases and at J to 3 bases, leaving 8 bases not matched to a gene. In DNA, the CDR3 is TGTGCCAGCAGCGTCACGCAGGGGGAAACAGATACGCAGTATTTT. The encoded protein is CASSVTQGETDTQYF.

This clonotype appeared a few times. The chain joins TRBV7-9 to TRBJ1-1; D is ambiguous. Germline assignment: CDR1 SEHNR and CDR2 FQNEAQ (reference sequence). The CDR3 contains 15 residues. V was pared by 3 bases and J by 0 bases, with 11 bases between. The CDR3 is CASSFSIGMNTEAFF. Written as DNA, the CDR3 is TGTGCCAGCAGCTTCTCTATTGGGATGAACACTGAAGCTTTCTTT.

The V call is TRBV20-1, the J call TRBJ2-7, with 10 bases that match TRBD2. From germline, CDR1 is DFQATT and CDR2 SNEGSKA (reference sequence). Unmatched junction bases numbered 5, after V lost 3 bases and J lost 3 bases. This CDR3 spans 14 amino acids. CDR3 sequence (DNA): TGCAGTGCTAGCCGGGCTAGCGGGGGCTACGAGCAGTACTTC. This gives the protein CSASRASGGYEQYF.

This clonotype appeared many times. This chain links TRBV24-1 with TRBJ2-1, with 13 bases lining up with TRBD2. The V gene end was trimmed by 3 bases and the J gene end by 5 bases; junction bases not matched to a gene: 0. The CDR3 runs 15 residues. Germline CDR1 KGHDR, CDR2 SFDVKD. CDR3 sequence reads: CATSDGLAGDNEQFF. The CDR3 coding sequence is TGTGCCACCAGTGATGGACTAGCGGGAGACAATGAGCAGTTCTTC.

The V gene is TRBV12-3 or TRBV12-4, the J gene TRBJ2-6, with D possibly matching TRBD1 (6 bases). V lost 5 bases and J 0 bases, leaving 14 bases between the germline ends. The CDR3 sequence is 17 residues long. CDR3: CASSGTRSSSGANVLTF. As DNA, the CDR3 is TGTGCCAGCAGTGGGACACGATCGAGCTCTGGGGCCAACGTCCTGACTTTC.